This is a list of T cell receptor beta chains from one sample in a study of blood T cell repertoires in COVID-19. Clones were sequenced by immunoSEQ multiplex PCR, and TCRdb holds only the in-frame ones, with some missing. The sample carries 310,000 or so clones, 86% recorded once. The sequenced sample was peripheral blood. The receptors originated from a woman between 50 and 59 years old with acute or convalescent COVID-19. CDR3s include the opening cysteine and the closing phenylalanine or tryptophan. A D gene is named only where the DNA matches it firmly. Rows give clone size only sometimes, using once, few, many, or a class for an expanded clone.

NA	TRBV24-1	NA	TRBJ1-2	CATSDPVGAGMGGYTF	TGTGCCACCAGTGACCCCGTGGGGGCAGGGATGGGTGGCTACACCTTC
NA	TRBV6-5	NA	TRBJ2-5	CASSPRGSRTQYF	TGTGCCAGCAGCCCCCGAGGATCCAGGACCCAGTACTTC
NA	TRBV23-1	NA	TRBJ2-7	CASSQSGDLPYEQYF	TGCGCCAGCAGTCAATCTGGGGACTTACCCTACGAGCAGTACTTC
NA	TRBV24-1	once	TRBJ1-2	CATKERGSSNYGYTF	TGTGCCACCAAAGAAAGAGGATCATCTAACTATGGCTACACCTTC
TRBD2	TRBV2	NA	TRBJ2-7	CASSGTSGYPSYF	TGTGCCAGCAGTGGGACTAGCGGTTACCCTTCGTACTTC
NA	TRBV1	NA	TRBJ2-3	CTSSQDRGGSSTDTQYF	TGCACCAGCAGCCAAGATAGAGGGGGATCTAGCACAGATACGCAGTATTTT
TRBD1	TRBV5-1	NA	TRBJ1-4	CASSPSGTGYGEKLFF	TGCGCCAGCAGCCCAAGCGGGACAGGGTATGGGGAAAAACTGTTTTTT
TRBD2	TRBV4-3	NA	TRBJ2-3	CASRRGTSGFRSTDTQYF	TGCGCCAGCAGAAGGGGCACTAGCGGGTTCCGGAGCACAGATACGCAGTATTTT
TRBD2	TRBV6-2/TRBV6-3	NA	TRBJ2-5	CASSYSSTSGGRETQYF	TGTGCCAGCAGTTACTCAAGTACTAGCGGAGGCCGGGAGACCCAGTACTTC
NA	TRBV4-2	NA	TRBJ1-4	CASSQVKEFNEKLFF	TGTGCCAGCAGCCAAGTGAAGGAGTTTAATGAAAAACTGTTTTTT
NA	TRBV3-1/TRBV3-2	NA	TRBJ1-4	CASSRPGSNEKLFF	TGTGCCAGCAGCCGCCCCGGGAGTAATGAAAAACTGTTTTTT
TRBD1	TRBV6-2/TRBV6-3	NA	TRBJ1-2	CASSSDTGAGSNYGYTF	TGTGCCAGCAGTTCCGACACAGGGGCGGGCTCCAACTATGGCTACACCTTC
TRBD1	TRBV6-1	NA	TRBJ1-5	CASSEGQGGQPQHF	TGTGCCAGCAGTGAAGGACAGGGAGGTCAGCCCCAGCATTTT
NA	TRBV21-1	NA	TRBJ2-7	CASSNTPGKCNSYEQYF	TGTGCCAGCAGCAACACCCCGGGGAAGTGTAACTCCTACGAGCAGTACTTC
NA	TRBV5-1	NA	TRBJ2-7	CASTGSNSYEQYF	TGCGCCAGCACGGGTAGCAACTCCTACGAGCAGTACTTC
NA	TRBV2	NA	TRBJ1-5	CASSELESNQPQHF	TGTGCCAGCTCCGAATTGGAGAGCAATCAGCCCCAGCATTTT
NA	TRBV11-2	NA	TRBJ2-3	CASSLVGGWGSWVDTQYF	TGTGCCAGCAGCTTAGTCGGGGGTTGGGGGAGTTGGGTAGATACGCAGTATTTT
TRBD1	TRBV5-4	NA	TRBJ2-7	CASSYRDRRYEQYF	TGTGCCAGCAGCTACCGGGACAGGCGATACGAGCAGTACTTC